This TCR beta chain was identified during a study of cytomegalovirus exposure and HLA in healthy donors. The PCR contained 60 Vbeta and 13 Jbeta primers. Sequencing used immunoSEQ multiplex PCR; TCRdb keeps in-frame clones, though not all of them. The sample yields about 160,000 clones, 75% seen once. About this clone itself: Its antigen is currently unknown.

Broader study findings: Many donors shared some public TCRs, even though most TCR sequences were rare. The authors excluded some V segments, including TRBV6-2 and TRBV6-3, as indistinguishable. Later work found that TCR association rates differed between HLA loci; DRB1 had the most and HLA-C the fewest.

V was cut by 5 bases and J by 2 bases, with 15 bases left in between. The CDR3 contains 15 residues. Germline values: CDR1 LNHNV, CDR2 YYDKDF (reference sequence). V is TRBV15 and J is TRBJ2-5; no definite D call. The sequenced material came from PBMCs. The clonotype originates from a woman in her forties or fifties in good health and CMV-seropositive. CDR3 loop: CATSALPNSQETQYF. The CDR3 nucleotides are TGTGCCACCAGCGCCCTCCCAAACAGTCAAGAGACCCAGTACTTC.